Each of the 8 T cell receptor beta chains below was sequenced from the same sample in a study of naive and memory T cell subsets. The SP2 primer and nested alpha and beta constant region primers amplified ligated cDNA in four rounds. TCRdb processed the 5' RACE reads anew with MiXCR; each CDR3 protein has one entry. The sample has over 45,000 distinct CDR3 sequences, about 4.8% seen once. The library had UMIs added by 3' ligation of an oligonucleotide to TCR cDNA. These receptors all come from a female donor in good health.

This clonotype appeared many times. The J gene is TRBJ2-1, the V gene TRBV20-1; 7 positions agree with TRBD1. CDR3 length: 11 amino acids. V trimming: 7 bases; J trimming: 4 bases; junction bases outside the gene matches: 1. Per germline, CDR1 DFQATT and CDR2 SNEGSKA (reference sequence). This CDR3 is CSGGQYNEQFF. In DNA form, the CDR3 reads TGCAGTGGGGGACAGTACAATGAGCAGTTCTTC.

This clonotype was recorded at least ten times. The chain carries TRBV27 and TRBJ1-2; 10 bases map to TRBD1. CDR1 is MNHEY and CDR2 is SMNVEV in the germline V gene (reference sequence). Trimming cost V 5 bases and J 3 bases; bases outside gene matches: 3. The CDR3 runs to 14 residues. CDR3 in amino acids: CASSRQGAYYGYTF. CDR3 bases: TGTGCCAGCAGTCGACAGGGGGCTTACTATGGCTACACCTTC.

In its sample, this clonotype was seen many times. The CDR3 nucleotides read TGTGCCAGCAGCTTACGAAGCGGGAGCCCAGATACGCAGTATTTT. Protein: CASSLRSGSPDTQYF. The chain couples TRBV7-3 to TRBJ2-3; 8 bases line up with TRBD2. V was pared by 2 bases and J by 4 bases, with 5 bases of the junction left unmatched. Germline V gives CDR1 SGHTA, CDR2 FQGTGA. The CDR3 has 15 residues.

This clonotype was counted ten times or more. J is TRBJ2-1 and V is TRBV28; the D gene is possibly TRBD1 (6 bases). The CDR3 is made up of 15 amino acids. Germline V gives CDR1 MDHEN, CDR2 SYDVKM. V shed 2 bases and J shed 0 bases, with 8 bases lying between them. The chain's CDR3 is CASSLDRSSYNEQFF. The DNA of the CDR3 is TGTGCCAGCAGTTTAGACAGGAGCTCCTACAATGAGCAGTTCTTC. Drawing the rest from reference TRBV28 and TRBJ2-1, the complete variable domain is DVKVTQSSRYLVKRTGEKVFLECVQDMDHENMFWYRQDPGLGLRLIYFSYDVKMKEKGDIPEGYSVSREKKERFSLILESASTNQTSMYLCASSLDRSSYNEQFFGPGTRLTVL.

This clonotype was detected ten times or more. The chain combines TRBV5-1 with TRBJ1-2; possible D gene TRBD1, 6 bases. In germline, CDR1 is SGHRS, CDR2 YFSETQ. The CDR3 sequence is 14 residues long. The ends were cut back, 5 bases at V and 6 bases at J, with 17 bases in the middle. CDR3 sequence (DNA): TGCGCCAGCAGGAGGCCGGGGGGCCCCCATGGCTACACCTTC. This translates into CASRRPGGPHGYTF.

This clonotype was recorded at least ten times. This chain uses TRBV27 with TRBJ2-7, with 11 bases that match TRBD2. The germline CDR1 and CDR2 sequences are MNHEY and SMNVEV (reference sequence). The CDR3 length is 15 residues. V shed 7 bases, J shed 7 bases, and the junction held 12 bases outside the gene matches. CDR3 DNA sequence: TGTGCCAGCACCCCCGGGAAACTAGCGGGAGTTGAGCAGTACTTC. Its protein is CASTPGKLAGVEQYF.

This clonotype occurred a few times. The chain recombines TRBV12-3 or TRBV12-4 with TRBJ1-3, with 7 bases aligning to TRBD1. CDR3 size: 14 residues. With 6 bases clipped from V and 4 bases from J, the junction kept 6 bases outside the gene matches. The CDR3 coding sequence is TGTGCCAGCAGGACAGGGACGTTAGGAAACACCATATATTTT. It specifies CASRTGTLGNTIYF.

This clonotype was recorded many times. This rearrangement joins TRBV3-1 to TRBJ2-7, with D perhaps given as TRBD1 or TRBD2 (5 bases each). The CDR3 runs to 16 residues. Trimming cost V 1 base and J 3 bases, with 16 bases left between them. CDR1 is LGHDT, CDR2 YNNKEL, per germline (reference sequence). Written as DNA, the CDR3 is TGTGCCAGCAGCCAAGTCGGGGTAGGGGCGATCTACGAGCAGTACTTC. It codes for CASSQVGVGAIYEQYF.